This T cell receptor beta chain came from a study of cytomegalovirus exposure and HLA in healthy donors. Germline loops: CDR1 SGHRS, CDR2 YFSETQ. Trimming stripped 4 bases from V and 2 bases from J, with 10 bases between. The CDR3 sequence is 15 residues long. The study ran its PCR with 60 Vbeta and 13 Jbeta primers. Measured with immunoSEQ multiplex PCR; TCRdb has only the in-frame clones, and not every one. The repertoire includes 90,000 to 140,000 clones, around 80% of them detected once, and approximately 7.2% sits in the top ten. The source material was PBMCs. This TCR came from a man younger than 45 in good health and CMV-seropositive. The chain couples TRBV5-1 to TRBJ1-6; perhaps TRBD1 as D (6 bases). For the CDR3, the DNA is TGCGCCAGCAGCACACAGGGAACCTATAATTCACCCCTCCACTTT. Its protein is CASSTQGTYNSPLHF.